Each of the 3 T cell receptor beta chains below was sequenced from the same sample in a study of T-cell memory formation after mild COVID-19. TCRdb processed the 5' RACE reads anew with MiXCR; each CDR3 protein has one entry. Of some 310,000 distinct CDR3 sequences listed, 20% are singletons. The sample taken for sequencing was PBMCs or a T cell subset sorted from them (not recorded which). Source of these receptors: a man aged 18 to 29 who had mild COVID-19 (a few samples of this study predate the infection). Cell type and time point are not known.

This clonotype was seen only a few times. This chain joins TRBV7-2 and TRBJ1-1; D is possibly TRBD1 (6 bases). The CDR3 totals 14 residues. CDR1 and CDR2 (germline): SGHTA, FQGNSA. The V gene lost 2 bases and the J gene lost 5 bases, with 12 bases spanning the gap. The CDR3 reads CASSLWGRGTEAFF. Here the CDR3 DNA reads TGTGCCAGCAGCTTATGGGGGCGCGGTACTGAAGCTTTCTTT.

This clonotype has more than one count but fewer than ten. The CDR3 here is CASSQDVAGASSYNEQFF. The CDR3 coding sequence is TGCGCCAGCAGCCAAGATGTAGCGGGGGCGAGCTCCTACAATGAGCAGTTCTTC. The J gene is TRBJ2-1, the V gene TRBV4-3; 9 nucleotides match TRBD2. The CDR3 length is 18 residues. J gave up 0 bases and V 0 bases, and 6 bases lay outside the gene matches. Germline V gene lookup returns CDR1 LGHNA and CDR2 YSLEER.

This chain uses TRBV20-1 with TRBJ2-7; a weak D match, TRBD2 (5 bases). This CDR3 has 13 amino acids. Per the germline V gene, CDR1 is DFQATT and CDR2 is SNEGSKA (reference sequence). V gave up 3 bases and J gave up 9 bases, with 18 bases separating them. DNA of the CDR3: TGCAGTGCTAGGGAGGTTACGGCCAGCGGGCAGTACTTC. Encoded protein: CSAREVTASGQYF.